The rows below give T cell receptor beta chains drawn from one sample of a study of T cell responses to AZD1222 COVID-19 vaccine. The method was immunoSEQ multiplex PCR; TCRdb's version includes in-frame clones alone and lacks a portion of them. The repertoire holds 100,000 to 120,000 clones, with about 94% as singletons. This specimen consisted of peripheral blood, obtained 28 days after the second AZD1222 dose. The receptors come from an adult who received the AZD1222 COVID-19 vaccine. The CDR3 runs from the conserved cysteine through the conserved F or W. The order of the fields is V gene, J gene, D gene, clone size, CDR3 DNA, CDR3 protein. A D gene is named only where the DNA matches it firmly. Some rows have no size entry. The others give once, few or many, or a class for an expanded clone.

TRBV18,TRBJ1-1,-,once,TGTGCCAGCTCACCACCGTCAGGGTTGAACACTGAAGCTTTCTTT,CASSPPSGLNTEAFF
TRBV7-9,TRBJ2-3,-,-,TGTGCCAGCAGCTCAGTAATGGCGGATACGCAGTATTTT,CASSSVMADTQYF
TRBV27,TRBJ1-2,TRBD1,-,TGTGCCAGCAGTTTTTTCTCAGACCCTCCGGGACAGGGGGCTTATGGCTACACCTTC,CASSFFSDPPGQGAYGYTF
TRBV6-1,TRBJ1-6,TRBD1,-,TGTGCCAGCAGTGCCACCGGGACAGGGTTATTCAGCTATAATTCACCCCTCCACTTT,CASSATGTGLFSYNSPLHF
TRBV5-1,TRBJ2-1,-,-,TGCGCCAGCAGCTTAGGGGTTTTGAATGAGCAGTTCTTC,CASSLGVLNEQFF
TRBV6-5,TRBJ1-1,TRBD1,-,TGTGCCAGTATCACAGGGGTACATGAAGCTTTCTTT,CASITGVHEAFF
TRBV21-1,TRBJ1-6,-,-,TGTGCCAGCACCCAGGGGGATCATTCACCCCTCCACTTT,CASTQGDHSPLHF
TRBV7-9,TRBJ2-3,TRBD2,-,TGTGCCAGCAGGGGGACTAGCGGGAGTATAACAGATACGCAGTATTTT,CASRGTSGSITDTQYF
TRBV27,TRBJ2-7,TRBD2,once,TGTGCCAGCAGTTTCGGGGCGGGAGGTACGAGAGAGCAGTACTTC,CASSFGAGGTREQYF
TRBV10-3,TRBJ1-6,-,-,TGTGCCATCAGTGACCAGAATTCACCCCTCCACTTT,CAISDQNSPLHF
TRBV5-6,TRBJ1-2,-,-,TGTGCCAGCAGCTTGGGGCCAGGGAACCTAGGTGGCTACACCTTC,CASSLGPGNLGGYTF
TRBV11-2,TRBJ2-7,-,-,TGTGCCAGCAGCTTCGCCCTGGGTGCGGCGTTTGGCGAGCAGTACTTC,CASSFALGAAFGEQYF
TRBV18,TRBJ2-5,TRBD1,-,TGTGCCAGCTCACGGGGACAGGTTATGAGTGAGACCCAGTACTTC,CASSRGQVMSETQYF
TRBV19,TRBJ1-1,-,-,TGTGCCAGTAGTTCAAGTCGGGGTATGGAGGCTGAAGCTTTCTTT,CASSSSRGMEAEAFF
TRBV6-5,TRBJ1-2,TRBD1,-,TGTGCCAGCACCAAACAGGGGGCGCCCGCTGGCTACACCTTC,CASTKQGAPAGYTF
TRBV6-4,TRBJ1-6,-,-,TGTGCCAGCCCAAGTGGTGGACAGTGGGGTTCACCCCTCCACTTT,CASPSGGQWGSPLHF
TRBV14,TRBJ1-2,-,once,TGTGCCAGCGGCCAAGATCGGCGGGGGATATCCGGCTACACCTTC,CASGQDRRGISGYTF
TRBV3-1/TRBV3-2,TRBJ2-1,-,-,TGTGCCAGCAGCCATCATACAGGGACTTCCTACAATGAGCAGTTCTTC,CASSHHTGTSYNEQFF
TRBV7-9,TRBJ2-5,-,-,TGTGCCAGCAGTCATGGGGGCATGGAGCGGGAGACCCAGTACTTC,CASSHGGMERETQYF
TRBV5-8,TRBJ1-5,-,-,TGTGCCAGCAGTCCTAGGGAGGGCAATCAGCCCCAGCATTTT,CASSPREGNQPQHF
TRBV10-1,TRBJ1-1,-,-,TGCGCCAGCGGGATTTGGGCAGCCATGAACACTGAAGCTTTCTTT,CASGIWAAMNTEAFF
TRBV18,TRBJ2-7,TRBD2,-,TGTGCCAGCTCAGCTACTAGCGGACCGCGGCACGAGCAGTACTTC,CASSATSGPRHEQYF
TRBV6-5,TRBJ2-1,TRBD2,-,TGTGCCAGCAACCCACTAGCGACGACCTACAATGAGCAGTTCTTC,CASNPLATTYNEQFF
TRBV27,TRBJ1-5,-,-,TGTGCCAGCAGCAGTACAGGGTTAGGAAATCAGCCCCAGCATTTT,CASSSTGLGNQPQHF
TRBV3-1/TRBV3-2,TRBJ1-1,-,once,TGTGCCAGCAGCCATCTTACCGAGGCTTTCTTT,CASSHLTEAFF
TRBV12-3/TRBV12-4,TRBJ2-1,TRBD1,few,TGTGCCAGCAGTACAGGGGTCAATGAGCAGTTCTTC,CASSTGVNEQFF
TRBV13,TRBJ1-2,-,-,TGTGCCAGCAGCTTCCGGGCCTATTATGGCTACACCTTC,CASSFRAYYGYTF
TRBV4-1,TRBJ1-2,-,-,TGCGCCAGCAGCCAAGAAGGCGACCCCCTGAGGGGCTACACCTTC,CASSQEGDPLRGYTF
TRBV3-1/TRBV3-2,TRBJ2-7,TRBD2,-,TGTGCCAGCAGCCAAGATCTCAGCGGGAGCTGGAACGAGCAGTACTTC,CASSQDLSGSWNEQYF
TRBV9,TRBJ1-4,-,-,TGTGCCAGCAGCGTAGCTCCGACGGATCCAAATGAAAAACTGTTTTTT,CASSVAPTDPNEKLFF
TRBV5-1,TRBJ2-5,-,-,TGCGCCAGCAGCGCCGGGACGGCACAAGAGACCCAGTACTTC,CASSAGTAQETQYF
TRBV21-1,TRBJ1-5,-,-,TGTGCCCGACACAGGGGGGTTTACAATCAGCCCCAGCATTTT,CARHRGVYNQPQHF
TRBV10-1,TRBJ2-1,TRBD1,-,TGCGCCAGCCAAACACGGACAGGGAAGAATGAGCAGTTCTTC,CASQTRTGKNEQFF
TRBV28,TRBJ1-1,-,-,TGTGCCAGCGGGGATATAAACACTGAAGCTTTCTTT,CASGDINTEAFF
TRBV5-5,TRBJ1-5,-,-,TGTGCCAGCAGCTTCAGGGTTGGCGGCAATCAGCCCCAGCATTTT,CASSFRVGGNQPQHF
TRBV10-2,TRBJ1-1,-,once,TGCGCCACCAACGGGGGGCTGAGGTCAATGAACACTGAAGCTTTCTTT,CATNGGLRSMNTEAFF
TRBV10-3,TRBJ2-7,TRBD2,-,TGTGCCATCAGTGGTGGGACTAGCGGGAGCTACGAGCAGTACTTC,CAISGGTSGSYEQYF
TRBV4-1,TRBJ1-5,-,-,TGCGCCAGCAGCCAGTATCCTTGGCAAGTTAGCAATCAGCCCCAGCATTTT,CASSQYPWQVSNQPQHF
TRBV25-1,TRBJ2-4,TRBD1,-,TGTGCCAGCAGTGAATCATACAGGGGGGCGGACATTCAGTACTTC,CASSESYRGADIQYF
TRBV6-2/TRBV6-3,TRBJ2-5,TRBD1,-,TGTGCCAGCAGTTCCGGGGACAGGGTGGGGACCCAGTACTTC,CASSSGDRVGTQYF
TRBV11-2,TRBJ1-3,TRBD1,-,TGTGCCAGCAGCATCCTCGGGGGACAGTTTATCGGAAACACCATATATTTT,CASSILGGQFIGNTIYF
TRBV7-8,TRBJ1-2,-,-,TGTGCCAGCAGCTTAGCCGGCCGACAAGGTTATCGGCGGGGCTACACCTTC,CASSLAGRQGYRRGYTF
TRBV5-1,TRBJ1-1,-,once,TGCGCCAGCAGCTTGGGTCCGATGAACACTGAAGCTTTCTTT,CASSLGPMNTEAFF
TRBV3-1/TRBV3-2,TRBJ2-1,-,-,TGTGCCAGCAGCCGGTGGGGACCACAGAATGAGCAGTTCTTC,CASSRWGPQNEQFF
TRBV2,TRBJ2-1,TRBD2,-,TGTGCCAGCAGTGATCTGCTAGCGGGGGGTGCAGGGGAGCAGTTCTTC,CASSDLLAGGAGEQFF
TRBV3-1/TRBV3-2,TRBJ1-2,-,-,TGTGCCAGCAGCCAAGATCTACTAGGCTATGGCTACACCTTC,CASSQDLLGYGYTF
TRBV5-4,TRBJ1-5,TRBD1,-,TGTGCCAGCAGCTTAGCACCCGGACAGGGCAGGTTAAATCAGCCCCAGCATTTT,CASSLAPGQGRLNQPQHF
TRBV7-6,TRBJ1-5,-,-,TGTGCCAGCAGCTTAGGTCTCAGTAGCAATCAGCCCCAGCATTTT,CASSLGLSSNQPQHF
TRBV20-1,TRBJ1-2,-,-,TGCAGTGCTAGAACAGGGACTGGCTACACCTTC,CSARTGTGYTF
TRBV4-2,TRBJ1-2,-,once,TGTGCCAGCAGCCAGCCTGAAGCTAACTATGGCTACACCTTC,CASSQPEANYGYTF
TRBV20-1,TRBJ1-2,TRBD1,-,TGCAGTGCTAGTGGACAGGGACCCAACTATGGCTACACCTTC,CSASGQGPNYGYTF
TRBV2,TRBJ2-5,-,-,TGTGCCAGCAGTGAAATGTCGGGGCAAGAGACCCAGTACTTC,CASSEMSGQETQYF
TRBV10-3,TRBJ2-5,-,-,TGTGCCATCATGGCGGGCGGGGCCGAGACCCAGTACTTC,CAIMAGGAETQYF